The entry that follows covers one TCR beta chain sequence. Its antigen remains unknown. CDR1 is SGHRS and CDR2 is YFSETQ in the germline V gene. The CDR3 covers 21 residues. V trimming: 4 bases; J trimming: 2 bases; junction bases outside the gene matches: 19. Using immunoSEQ multiplex PCR, the repertoire was profiled, and TCRdb retains in-frame clones only, with some absent. The sample carries about 12,000 clones, around 90% recorded once. The data derive from a study of lymphopenia after photon versus proton radiotherapy. Study observations and caveats: After the lymphocyte nadir, photon-treated repertoires showed oligoclonal expansion, especially of CD8+ Temra cells.

This sequence joins TRBV5-1 and TRBJ1-5; 12 bases agree with TRBD1. This specimen was peripheral blood, taken from a patient treated with photon-based radiotherapy. This clonotype originated in a man between 60 and 75 years old with pancreatic cancer. The chain's CDR3 is CASSPWTGTGGLYVGNQPQHF. CDR3 nucleotide sequence: TGCGCCAGCAGCCCATGGACCGGGACAGGGGGCTTGTACGTTGGCAATCAGCCCCAGCATTTT.